The 12 T cell receptor beta chains in this list originate from one sample, sequenced in a study of vaccination and CD4 T cells after COVID-19. Treatment described: roughly nine-day PBMC culture with coronavirus spike peptide pools or control peptides (ViraFEST assay). No antigen is known for these receptors. The Oncomine TCR Beta short-read assay was applied to DNA of cultured CD4+ T cells. TCRdb independently ran MiXCR on the PCR reads; one entry per CDR3 protein. The sample includes around 10,000 distinct CDR3 sequences, 66% of them seen just once. Source material: CD4+ T cells from blood, cultured in vitro. These receptors originate from a human donor who had recovered from COVID-19.

This clonotype was detected only a few times. The chain is built from TRBV10-2 and TRBJ1-5; 7 bases line up with TRBD1. The germline V gene encodes CDR1 WSHSY and CDR2 SAAADI. This CDR3 contains 14 residues. After removal of 9 bases from V and 0 bases from J, the junction contained 5 bases not matched to a gene. CDR3: CASGTASSNQPQHF. DNA of the CDR3: TGCGCCAGTGGGACAGCTTCTAGCAATCAGCCCCAGCATTTT.

This rearrangement joins TRBV18 to TRBJ1-6, with 9 positions matching TRBD1. The germline V gene has CDR1 KGHSH and CDR2 LQKENI. V trimming: 8 bases; J trimming: 9 bases; junction bases outside the gene matches: 5. CDR3 size: 13 residues. The CDR3 here is CASTGQGASPLHF. Written as DNA, the CDR3 is TGTGCCAGCACGGGACAGGGCGCTTCACCCCTCCACTTT.

This clonotype was detected a few times. This chain connects TRBV30 to TRBJ1-1; maybe TRBD1 (6 bases). CDR1 and CDR2 (germline): GTSNPN, SVGIG (reference sequence). This CDR3 is built from 14 residues. The V and J ends lost 7 bases and 8 bases respectively, with 23 bases between them. CDR3 protein: CASHSRGVRIEAFF. CDR3 bases: TGTGCCTCCCATTCGAGGGGGGTAAGGATCGAAGCTTTCTTT. Looking up the rest from reference TRBV30 and TRBJ1-1 gives the full variable domain: SQTIHQWPATLVQPVGSPLSLECTVEGTSNPNLYWYRQAAGRGLQLLFYSVGIGQISSEVPQNLSASRPQDRQFILSSKKLLLSDSGFYLCASHSRGVRIEAFFGQGTRLTVV.

As DNA, the CDR3 is TGTGCCAGCACCCGCGTTTACGTCTCTGGGGCCAACGTCCTGACTTTC. The encoded protein is CASTRVYVSGANVLTF. The rearrangement joins TRBV5-4 to TRBJ2-6, with D hard to call. CDR3 length equals 16 residues. Between the trimmed V and J ends, which lost 6 bases and 0 bases, there was a span of 13 bases. From germline, CDR1 is SGHNT and CDR2 YYREEE (reference sequence).

The J gene is TRBJ1-2, the V gene TRBV15, with 8 bases identical to TRBD1. Germline values: CDR1 LNHNV, CDR2 YYDKDF (reference sequence). The length of the CDR3 is 15 residues. The V segment lost 3 bases and the J segment 8 bases; nucleotides outside the gene matches: 11. The CDR3 sequence is CATSSPDRAVDGYTF. The CDR3 DNA is TGTGCCACCAGCAGCCCGGACAGGGCAGTTGACGGCTACACCTTC. The whole variable domain, remainder taken from reference TRBV15 and TRBJ1-2, is DAMVIQNPRYQVTQFGKPVTLSCSQTLNHNVMYWYQQKSSQAPKLLFHYYDKDFNNEADTPDNFQSRRPNTSFCFLDIRSPGLGDTAMYLCATSSPDRAVDGYTFGSGTRLTVV.

The rearrangement joins TRBV6-1 to TRBJ1-2; a possible D gene is TRBD1 (5 bases). Looked up from germline, CDR1 is MNHNS and CDR2 is SASEGT. CDR3 length equals 13 residues. Trimming shortened V by 8 bases and J by 7 bases, and 17 bases separated the two germline ends. CDR3 sequence (DNA): TGTGCCAGCGCCCGGGGGGGGTCCTTTGGCTACACCTTC. Translated: CASARGGSFGYTF.

This chain connects TRBV20-1 to TRBJ1-5; weak D call: TRBD1 (5 bases). Germline V gene lookup returns CDR1 DFQATT and CDR2 SNEGSKA (reference sequence). V lost 3 bases and J 4 bases, leaving 22 bases between the germline ends. The CDR3 runs to 17 residues. The chain's CDR3 is CSARGDRQTAFNQPQHF. The CDR3, as DNA: TGCAGTGCTAGGGGGGACCGACAGACGGCCTTTAATCAGCCCCAGCATTTT.

This chain links TRBV7-6 with TRBJ1-1, with 10 bases identical to TRBD1. V was pared by 5 bases and J by 11 bases, with 8 bases of the junction left unmatched. Germline CDR1 is SGHVS and CDR2 is FNYEAQ. The CDR3 contains 13 residues. In DNA form, the CDR3 reads TGTGCCAGCAGCCCCCACCCGGGACAGGGGGCTTTCTTT. Translated, it gives CASSPHPGQGAFF.

A remark on this clonotype: At one end the junction does not follow the germline gene, possibly because of a read error. The chain links TRBV2 to TRBJ1-2; 7 positions agree with TRBD1. CDR3 length equals 12 residues. Per germline, CDR1 SNHLY and CDR2 FYNNEI. The CDR3 sequence: CASREDRDGYTF. The CDR3 DNA sequence: TGTGCCAGCAGAGAAGACAGGGATGGCTACACCTTC.

The chain links TRBV6-1 to TRBJ1-2; D remains unclear. Germline V CDR1 and CDR2: MNHNS, SASEGT. This CDR3 is 15 amino acids long. Trimming removed 0 bases from V and 4 bases from J, with 12 bases in between. The CDR3 coding sequence is TGTGCCAGCAGTGAAGCGCTTGGACTGAGCTATGGCTACACCTTC. This sequence encodes CASSEALGLSYGYTF.

This clonotype was observed a few times. The V call is TRBV28, the J call TRBJ1-2; no clear D. The V end was cut by 4 bases, the J end by 0 bases, with 9 bases between. Germline V gives CDR1 MDHEN, CDR2 SYDVKM. The CDR3 spans 14 residues. The CDR3 DNA reads TGTGCCAGCAGTTCCTCTCCGGCTAACTATGGCTACACCTTC. This translates into CASSSSPANYGYTF.

In this sample, this clonotype turned up a few times. The V gene is TRBV11-3, the J gene TRBJ2-1; 12 bases are a match to TRBD2. CDR3 length: 14 amino acids. CDR1 and CDR2 from the germline V gene are SGHNT and YENEEA. V gave up 2 bases and J gave up 10 bases; unmatched junction bases: 3. CDR3 in DNA: TGTGCCAGCAGCTTATTGCTAGCGGGGGGGGAGCAGTTCTTC. It specifies CASSLLLAGGEQFF.